These T cell receptor beta chains were read from a single sample in a study of blood T cell repertoires in COVID-19. The table came from immunoSEQ multiplex PCR; TCRdb's copy has only in-frame clones and leaves some out. The sample has about 220,000 clones; about four fifths are singletons. Sequenced material: PBMCs or T cells enriched from blood (not recorded which). These receptor sequences come from a middle-aged woman with acute COVID-19. The CDR3 runs from the conserved cysteine through the conserved F or W. D genes are given only for firm matches. Size is stated for part of the rows, as once, few or many counts, or as a class when the clone is expanded.

D: TRBD1
V: TRBV28
size: -
J: TRBJ1-2
CDR3: CASSRGTGFDGYTF
DNA: TGTGCCAGCAGTCGCGGGACAGGGTTTGATGGCTACACCTTC

D: TRBD1
V: TRBV12-5
size: -
J: TRBJ2-3
CDR3: CASGLVAGGPDTQYF
DNA: TGTGCTAGTGGTTTGGTGGCAGGGGGACCCGATACGCAGTATTTT

D: -
V: TRBV5-1
size: once
J: TRBJ2-2
CDR3: CASSIGTTVNTGELFF
DNA: TGCGCCAGCAGCATAGGGACAACCGTCAACACCGGGGAGCTGTTTTTT

D: -
V: TRBV28
size: -
J: TRBJ1-2
CDR3: CASSLPTPKDDYPPTLTGGYTF
DNA: TGTGCCAGCAGTTTACCGACCCCCAAAGATGACTATCCCCCAACCCTAACTGGTGGCTACACCTTC

D: TRBD2
V: TRBV2
size: -
J: TRBJ2-7
CDR3: CASSKGRGYEQYF
DNA: TGTGCCAGCAGTAAGGGGAGGGGTTACGAGCAGTACTTC

D: -
V: TRBV13
size: few
J: TRBJ2-1
CDR3: CASSLRQSNEQFF
DNA: TGTGCCAGCAGCTTAAGACAGAGCAATGAGCAGTTCTTC

D: -
V: TRBV11-1
size: -
J: TRBJ2-1
CDR3: CASSFRRDNEQFF
DNA: TGTGCCAGCAGCTTCCGCAGGGACAATGAGCAGTTCTTC

D: -
V: TRBV9
size: -
J: TRBJ2-2
CDR3: CASSPAGELFF
DNA: TGTGCCAGCAGCCCAGCCGGGGAGCTGTTTTTT

D: -
V: TRBV3-1/TRBV3-2
size: -
J: TRBJ2-2
CDR3: CASSQALTMGRAGELFF
DNA: TGTGCCAGCAGCCAAGCTCTAACGATGGGTCGGGCCGGGGAGCTGTTTTTT

D: -
V: TRBV28
size: few
J: TRBJ1-3
CDR3: CASSGHGASSSGNTIYF
DNA: TGTGCCAGCAGCGGTCATGGGGCCAGTTCCTCTGGAAACACCATATATTTT

D: -
V: TRBV27
size: -
J: TRBJ2-7
CDR3: CASSHLRGYEQYF
DNA: TGTGCCAGCAGTCATTTACGGGGGTACGAGCAGTACTTC

D: -
V: TRBV13
size: -
J: TRBJ2-7
CDR3: CASSTYYEQYF
DNA: TGTGCCAGCAGCACTTACTACGAGCAGTACTTC

D: -
V: TRBV19
size: -
J: TRBJ2-5
CDR3: CASSIAETQYF
DNA: TGTGCCAGTAGTATTGCGGAGACCCAGTACTTC

D: TRBD2
V: TRBV7-2
size: once
J: TRBJ2-3
CDR3: CASSSTSGGADTQYF
DNA: TGTGCCAGCAGCTCGACTAGCGGGGGGGCCGATACGCAGTATTTT

D: -
V: TRBV18
size: once
J: TRBJ2-1
CDR3: CASSPPGGPGYEQFF
DNA: TGTGCCAGCTCACCACCGGGGGGGCCTGGGTATGAGCAGTTCTTC

D: -
V: TRBV7-9
size: -
J: TRBJ2-2
CDR3: CASSPPRGASDTGELFF
DNA: TGTGCCAGCAGCCCCCCTCGTGGGGCATCGGACACCGGGGAGCTGTTTTTT

D: TRBD2
V: TRBV6-5
size: -
J: TRBJ2-3
CDR3: CASSYSRGDTDTQYF
DNA: TGTGCCAGCAGTTACTCCCGGGGGGACACAGATACGCAGTATTTT

D: -
V: TRBV9
size: -
J: TRBJ1-2
CDR3: CASSVEGRGSYGYTF
DNA: TGTGCCAGCAGCGTAGAAGGGCGGGGTTCCTATGGCTACACCTTC

D: -
V: TRBV11-2
size: once
J: TRBJ2-1
CDR3: CASRRANTNEQFF
DNA: TGTGCCAGCAGGCGGGCCAACACAAATGAGCAGTTCTTC

D: TRBD1
V: TRBV28
size: -
J: TRBJ2-7
CDR3: CASSGTGSPGIGEQYF
DNA: TGTGCCAGCAGTGGGACAGGGTCCCCAGGGATAGGCGAGCAGTACTTC

D: -
V: TRBV5-6
size: few
J: TRBJ2-7
CDR3: CASSFKPGQTYEQYF
DNA: TGTGCCAGCAGCTTCAAACCAGGGCAGACCTACGAGCAGTACTTC

D: -
V: TRBV19
size: -
J: TRBJ1-1
CDR3: CASSLMGSTEAFF
DNA: TGTGCCAGTAGTTTAATGGGGAGCACTGAAGCTTTCTTT

D: -
V: TRBV7-9
size: -
J: TRBJ1-1
CDR3: CAIITGDLAEAFF
DNA: TGTGCCATCATAACCGGGGATTTGGCTGAAGCTTTCTTT

D: -
V: TRBV19
size: -
J: TRBJ1-5
CDR3: CASSMRTDFQPQHF
DNA: TGTGCCAGTAGCATGAGGACAGACTTTCAGCCCCAGCATTTT